In its sample, the clone carrying this T cell receptor (beta chain) was seen a few times. The antigen remains unidentified. TCRdb itself ran the RT-PCR reads through MiXCR, one entry per CDR3 protein. The table has 500,000 to 550,000 distinct CDR3 sequences, roughly 8.2% seen once. This CDR3 is built from 14 residues. The V gene's germline CDR1 is MDHEN and CDR2 SYDVKM. With 4 bases removed from V and 9 bases from J, the gap between germline ends came to 16 bases. These data belong to a study of response to subunit inactivated influenza vaccine. Study-wide points: Every seasonal influenza vaccination brings in few new T cells, the authors suggested.

The material was PBMCs from blood, obtained around 25 months after vaccination. This TCR was recovered from a man aged 50 to 69 who received an inactivated influenza vaccine. The chain links TRBV28 to TRBJ2-1; possible D gene TRBD1, 5 bases. In DNA, the CDR3 is TGTGCCAGCAGTTCCCCGTTGAAGGGGATTGAGCAGTTCTTC. This gives the protein CASSSPLKGIEQFF.